The rows below give T cell receptor beta chains drawn from one sample of a study of CD8 T cells in acute hepatitis C reinfection. Data came from immunoSEQ multiplex PCR; TCRdb stores just in-frame clones and leaves some out. The sample records tens of thousands of clones, 80% to 90% being singletons. The specimen sequenced was naive CD8+ T cells from PBMCs. All receptors derive from a man aged 25 to 40 with chronic hepatitis C. The CDR3 runs from the conserved cysteine through the conserved F or W. A D gene is named only where the DNA matches it firmly. Clone size appears in some rows only: once, few, many, or a class for an expanded clone.

d_gene,j_gene,abundance,v_gene,CDR3nt,CDR3aa
TRBD1,TRBJ2-7,.,TRBV27,TGTGCCAGCAGTGGATCGGGACAGAACTACGAGCAGTACTTC,CASSGSGQNYEQYF
TRBD1,TRBJ1-2,.,TRBV11-2,TGTGCCAGCAGCTCCCTTTATTCCCCGGGACAGGGGTATGGCTACACCTTC,CASSSLYSPGQGYGYTF
TRBD2,TRBJ2-1,once,TRBV4-1,TGCGCCAGCAGCCAAAGGACTAGCGGGAGTGTGGATGAGCAGTTCTTC,CASSQRTSGSVDEQFF
.,TRBJ1-1,.,TRBV7-8,TGTGCCAGCAGTCCTAGGAGGGGCGGGAACACTGAAGCTTTCTTT,CASSPRRGGNTEAFF
TRBD1,TRBJ1-5,.,TRBV11-2,TGTGCCAGCAGCTTGGGACAGAATCAGCCCCAGCATTTT,CASSLGQNQPQHF
.,TRBJ1-1,.,TRBV6-1,TGTGCCAGCAGTGAAAACCAAGGCATGAACACTGAAGCTTTCTTT,CASSENQGMNTEAFF
.,TRBJ2-3,.,TRBV15,TGTGCCACCAGCTCGGTGGGCGGGGTCGGTACGCAGTATTTT,CATSSVGGVGTQYF
.,TRBJ2-4,.,TRBV27,TGTGCCAGCAGTGCCAACCCGGTGTGGGCCAAAAACATTCAGTACTTC,CASSANPVWAKNIQYF
TRBD2,TRBJ2-7,.,TRBV4-2,TGTGCCAGCAGCCAAGATCTAGCGGGAGCTCGGGAGCAGTACTTC,CASSQDLAGAREQYF
.,TRBJ1-1,.,TRBV15,TGTGCCACCAGCCCCCTTGTTGGGCAGGACACTGAAGCTTTCTTT,CATSPLVGQDTEAFF
.,TRBJ2-7,.,TRBV5-1,TGCGCCAGCAGTACTCGTAAAGGCTCCTACGAGCAGTACTTC,CASSTRKGSYEQYF
.,TRBJ1-3,few,TRBV9,TGTGCCAGCAGCGTAGGGATTGAAAACACCATATATTTT,CASSVGIENTIYF
.,TRBJ2-1,.,TRBV19,TGTGCCAGTAGCTCCGGGACTTCCAATGAGCAGTTCTTC,CASSSGTSNEQFF
.,TRBJ2-7,.,TRBV19,TGTGCCAGTAGCGCAGGGTATACGACGGACGAGCAGTACTTC,CASSAGYTTDEQYF
.,TRBJ1-1,.,TRBV27,TGTGCCAGCAGTTTGACAGAGAACACTGAAGCTTTCTTT,CASSLTENTEAFF
.,TRBJ1-6,once,TRBV27,TGTGCCAGCAGTTTGCAGCCTAATTCACCCCTCCACTTT,CASSLQPNSPLHF
TRBD2,TRBJ2-7,.,TRBV19,TGTGCCAGTAGTCCCGGGACTAGCGGCTACGAGCAGTACTTC,CASSPGTSGYEQYF
.,TRBJ1-1,.,TRBV6-5,TGTGCCAGCAGCCAGGACATCCAGAACACTGAAGCTTTCTTT,CASSQDIQNTEAFF
.,TRBJ2-3,.,TRBV9,TGTGCCAGCAGCTCCCCCCGGTGGGGCTCTTACGTCACAGATACGCAGTATTTT,CASSSPRWGSYVTDTQYF
.,TRBJ2-3,.,TRBV27,TGTGCCAGCAGTCGGTCTAGGGCAGATACGCAGTATTTT,CASSRSRADTQYF
.,TRBJ1-1,.,TRBV5-4,TGTGCCACCCGAGGGGGGACTGAAGCTTTCTTT,CATRGGTEAFF
.,TRBJ2-7,.,TRBV7-4,TGTGCCAGCAACAATTCGGAGAACTCCTCCTACGAGCAGTACTTC,CASNNSENSSYEQYF
.,TRBJ2-7,.,TRBV7-3,TGTGCCAGCAGCTCATCCGGGACGGCGGCCACCTACGAGCAGTACTTC,CASSSSGTAATYEQYF
.,TRBJ2-7,.,TRBV4-1,TGCGCCAGCAGCCAAGGTTTCTCCGGCTACGAGCAGTACTTC,CASSQGFSGYEQYF
.,TRBJ2-7,.,TRBV4-1,TGCGCCAGCAGCCAAGAAGGTAGTCCATTCTACGAGCAGTACTTC,CASSQEGSPFYEQYF
TRBD1,TRBJ1-1,.,TRBV6-5,TGTGCCAGCAGTTACTCGACAGGGTTCACTGAAGCTTTCTTT,CASSYSTGFTEAFF
TRBD1,TRBJ1-1,.,TRBV7-9,TGTGCCAGCAGCAACCGACAGGGGAACACTGAAGCTTTCTTT,CASSNRQGNTEAFF
TRBD1,TRBJ2-5,few,TRBV7-2,TGTGCCAGCAGCTTAGTGGTAGGGGGCTGGGAGACCCAGTACTTC,CASSLVVGGWETQYF
.,TRBJ1-3,.,TRBV9,TGTGCCAGCAGCGTTGAGAGCGGACTCTCTGGAAACACCATATATTTT,CASSVESGLSGNTIYF
TRBD1,TRBJ1-5,few,TRBV7-9,TGTGCCAGCAGCTCGACAGGGAATCAGCCCCAGCATTTT,CASSSTGNQPQHF
.,TRBJ1-1,.,TRBV7-9,TGTGCCAGCAGCGCCGTTTTGAACACTGAAGCTTTCTTT,CASSAVLNTEAFF
TRBD1,TRBJ1-5,.,TRBV19,TGTGCCAGTAGTTCGTCCACAGGGGGCGAGCCCCAGCATTTT,CASSSSTGGEPQHF
.,TRBJ1-5,few,TRBV6-5,TGTGCCAGCAGTATGGGTTTCCGTCAGCCCCAGCATTTT,CASSMGFRQPQHF
TRBD1,TRBJ1-2,.,TRBV7-9,TGTGCCAGCAGCTTAGGACAGGGGGCTAACTATGGCTACACCTTC,CASSLGQGANYGYTF
TRBD2,TRBJ2-1,.,TRBV14,TGTGCCAGCAGCCAGGTCAGCGGGAGAAATGAGCAGTTCTTC,CASSQVSGRNEQFF
.,TRBJ2-1,.,TRBV7-7,TGTGCTAGCAGCTTGAATGGCATTGATGAGCAGTTCTTC,CASSLNGIDEQFF
.,TRBJ2-7,.,TRBV7-7,TGTGCTAGCAGCTTGGACGGTTCCTACGAGCAGTACTTC,CASSLDGSYEQYF
.,TRBJ1-2,.,TRBV29-1,TGCAGCGTACCGGGACGGGGGTCTGGCTACACCTTC,CSVPGRGSGYTF
.,TRBJ1-1,.,TRBV27,TGTGCCAGCAGTTTAATGGCAGGCATGAACACTGAAGCTTTCTTT,CASSLMAGMNTEAFF
.,TRBJ1-4,.,TRBV4-1,TGCGCCAGCAGCCAAGTCGAAGGCCAGCTTCAAAAACTGTTTTTT,CASSQVEGQLQKLFF
.,TRBJ1-4,.,TRBV6-6,TGTGCCAGCCGCGAGGGGGTAGGGACTAATGAAAAACTGTTTTTT,CASREGVGTNEKLFF
TRBD2,TRBJ2-3,.,TRBV6-1,TGTGCCAGCAGTGAAGAGTGGGCCGGGACTAGGGCCACAGATACGCAGTATTTT,CASSEEWAGTRATDTQYF
TRBD1,TRBJ2-2,.,TRBV5-6,TGTGCCAGCAGCTTGGGGACAGGGGGCCACGGGGAGCTGTTTTTT,CASSLGTGGHGELFF
TRBD2,TRBJ2-1,.,TRBV18,TGTGCCAGCTCACCTAATAGCGGGATACCCCCTAATGAGCAGTTCTTC,CASSPNSGIPPNEQFF
.,TRBJ2-7,.,TRBV6-5,TGTGCCAGCAGTTACTCAGACGAGCAGTACTTC,CASSYSDEQYF
TRBD1,TRBJ2-5,.,TRBV29-1,TGCAGCGTTGAACGAGTGGACAGGGAAGAGACCCAGTACTTC,CSVERVDREETQYF
.,TRBJ1-3,.,TRBV7-2,TGTGCCAGCAGCCCGATGAGGACTGGAAACACCATATATTTT,CASSPMRTGNTIYF
TRBD2,TRBJ2-1,.,TRBV2,TGTGCCAGCAGTGGGGGGGGTGAGCAGTTCTTC,CASSGGGEQFF
.,TRBJ1-1,once,TRBV5-5,TGTGCCAGCAGCTACCGGGACGACACTGAAGCTTTCTTT,CASSYRDDTEAFF
.,TRBJ2-3,.,TRBV27,TGTGCCAGCAGTCCCTATCGAGGCACAGATACGCAGTATTTT,CASSPYRGTDTQYF
.,TRBJ2-7,.,TRBV29-1,TGCAGCGTTGAGACACCTCGGGAAGAGCAGTACTTC,CSVETPREEQYF
TRBD1,TRBJ2-2,.,TRBV15,TGTGCCACCAGCAGGAGGACAGGGTCGGCCGGGGAGCTGTTTTTT,CATSRRTGSAGELFF
.,TRBJ2-5,.,TRBV20-1,TGCAGTGCGTATTGGGTAGAGACCCAGTACTTC,CSAYWVETQYF
TRBD1,TRBJ2-3,once,TRBV2,TGTGCCATCTCGGACAGGGAGCGGACAGATACGCAGTATTTT,CAISDRERTDTQYF
TRBD1,TRBJ2-2,.,TRBV7-8,TGTGCCAGCCTAGCAGTGGCCGGACAGGGTGGGGACACCGGGGAGCTGTTTTTT,CASLAVAGQGGDTGELFF